These 7 T cell receptor beta chains were sequenced from one sample in a study of cytomegalovirus exposure and HLA in healthy donors. PCR primers comprised 60 Vbeta and 13 Jbeta primers. Sequenced by immunoSEQ multiplex PCR; TCRdb stores in-frame clones only, minus some. Of about 130,000 clones detected, approximately 75% appear once; the ten largest clones hold more than 3%. Input material: PBMCs. Source of these receptors: a woman between 50 and 59 years old in good health and CMV-seronegative.

This clone is termed large. This chain joins TRBV7-6 and TRBJ2-1; D is perhaps TRBD1 (6 bases). Germline V gives CDR1 SGHVS, CDR2 FNYEAQ. The V end was cut by 5 bases, the J end by 2 bases, with 19 bases between. The CDR3 consists of 17 residues. The CDR3 bases are TGTGCCAGCAGCCCAAACGATGGGGGCCCCCCCTACAATGAGCAGTTCTTC. Translation: CASSPNDGGPPYNEQFF.

V and J are TRBV5-6 and TRBJ1-2; D is uncertain. The CDR3 extends over 13 amino acids. The ends were cut back, 0 bases at V and 5 bases at J, with 8 bases in the middle. Germline CDR1 reads SGHDT; CDR2 reads YYEEEE. CDR3 coding DNA: TGTGCCAGCAGCTTGGCCGCGGGGTATGGCTACACCTTC. Protein product: CASSLAAGYGYTF.

The J gene is TRBJ2-6, the V gene TRBV7-9; 7 bases are a match to TRBD2. The CDR3 consists of 15 residues. CDR1 SEHNR and CDR2 FQNEAQ come from the germline V gene (reference sequence). With 8 bases clipped from V and 0 bases from J, the junction kept 4 bases outside the gene matches. In DNA, the CDR3 is TGTGCCAGCTGGGGGGGGAGCTCTGGGGCCAACGTCCTGACTTTC. Translated, it gives CASWGGSSGANVLTF.

The J gene is TRBJ1-1, the V gene TRBV9; 8 bases line up with TRBD1. Germline-derived CDR1 and CDR2 are SGDLS and YYNGEE. The CDR3 covers 14 residues. V lost 3 bases, J lost 5 bases, and 6 bases stayed unmatched. The CDR3 spells CASSERQGRTEAFF. The CDR3 DNA reads TGTGCCAGCAGCGAAAGACAGGGGAGGACTGAAGCTTTCTTT. Together with reference TRBV9 and TRBJ1-1, the CDR3 gives the full variable domain: DSGVTQTPKHLITATGQRVTLRCSPRSGDLSVYWYQQSLDQGLQFLIQYYNGEERAKGNILERFSAQQFPDLHSELNLSSLELGDSALYFCASSERQGRTEAFFGQGTRLTVV.

This chain uses TRBV4-3 with TRBJ2-1, with TRBD2 identical over 16 bases. Germline values: CDR1 LGHNA, CDR2 YSLEER. The CDR3 is 17 amino acids. The J segment lost 9 bases and the V segment lost 1 base, leaving 6 bases of the junction unmatched. DNA for the CDR3: TGCGCCAGCAGCCAAGTGGGACTAGCGGGAGGGCCTGGTGAGCAGTTCTTC. This sequence encodes CASSQVGLAGGPGEQFF.

The chain uses TRBV30 and TRBJ1-4, with unresolved D. The V and J ends lost 2 bases and 3 bases respectively, with 7 bases between them. CDR1 is GTSNPN, CDR2 SVGIG, per germline (reference sequence). CDR3 size: 13 residues. The CDR3 nucleotides are TGTGCCTGGAGTCATCAATCTAATGAAAAACTGTTTTTT. This gives the protein CAWSHQSNEKLFF.

V usage is TRBV10-3 and J usage is TRBJ2-1; TRBD2 agrees at 11 bases. Unmatched junction bases numbered 20, after V lost 7 bases and J lost 3 bases. Germline CDR1 ENHRY, CDR2 SYGVKD. The CDR3 loop spans 20 amino acids. The CDR3 sequence: CAIKPAGSGRADGIYNEQFF. DNA for the CDR3: TGTGCCATCAAGCCAGCGGGTAGCGGGAGGGCCGATGGGATCTACAATGAGCAGTTCTTC.